This T cell receptor (beta chain) comes out of a study of shared clonotypes between healthy human individuals (dated by TCRdb to 2020 to 2021). As for the study more broadly: The cohort comprised a couple of women and three men aged 18 to 49 years. The study deeply sequenced blood TCR repertoires of five healthy adults to estimate repertoire size and the extent of clonotype sharing between individuals. Each donor's leukapheresis produced roughly between roughly 0.9 and 8.9 billion PBMCs. Different laboratories and diverse techniques were used to prepare libraries and sequence TCR repertoires, to increase sequencing depth and limit assay-specific biases. For each donor, CD4 naive and CD4 memory were each given three plates, CD8 naive was given two plates, and CD8 memory was given one plate. General findings and caveats noted by the study authors: When a handful of donors were compared, the shared fraction of clonotypes was about 5% for naive CD4, around 4% for naive CD8, roughly 2.5% for memory CD4, and 0.35% to 0.5% for memory CD8. Even with the large sequencing depth, rarefaction of the sorted-subset datasets indicated that sequencing was incomplete. Estimated clonotype richness was generally larger for naive than for memory subsets. The small number of donors limited the genetic and exposure-history diversity represented. Clonotypes shared by all four sorted-subset donors showed higher generation probabilities than non-shared clonotypes. Sampling was restricted to blood, and TCR repertoires in tissues likely differ from the TCR repertoires found in blood. Based on pairwise subsampling, the degree of clonotype sharing among donors was expected to be affected by sequencing depth.

Notes on this clone: Its specific antigen is unknown. The input lacks base qualities; no much larger clone sits a single base away.

CD8 naive samples were CD45RO-negative cells positively selected for CCR7, giving a CD45RA+CCR7+ population that excluded TemRA cells. Healthy HIV-negative adults with no recently reported acute infections or vaccinations were included as donors. Every donor was a Caucasian adult living in Nashville, Tennessee, USA. Blood was obtained by leukapheresis, after which PBMCs were separated by Ficoll-Histopaque density gradient centrifugation and cryopreserved in liquid nitrogen vapor phase. Analytical flow cytometry was used to check the purity and quantity of each magnetically sorted T cell population. Genomic DNA was isolated from every sorted fraction and measured by UV absorbance on a Nanodrop 2000c. Using the deep immunoSEQ assay, TCR CDR3 regions were amplified from genomic DNA by multiplex PCR. Extracted genomic DNA from each cell subset was spread evenly across all wells of several immunoSEQ 96-well plates, with each plate serving as a replicate. For sorted subsets, approximately 190 ng of genomic DNA, equivalent to some 30,000 T cell genomes, went into each replicate PCR. The purified libraries were quantified using a Qubit 3.0 fluorometer, sized with a Bioanalyzer 2100, and then quantified again using the KAPA Library Quantification kit. A separate single-read 150-cycle Illumina NextSeq 550 flow cell was used to sequence each immunoSEQ 96-well plate. From the authors' description of their analysis: Because only junctional sequences without quality scores were contained in the immunoSEQ output, filtering matching that applied to full-length reads could not be performed. To assign V/J genes and CDR3, sequences were annotated using PyIR, a Python wrapper for IgBLAST v1.9, with IMGT germline references. Reads were filtered out if the reads had weak V/J assignments (E-value above 1e-6), no CDR3, stop codons, out-of-frame junctions, or ambiguous translated residues. A V3J clonotype was defined by an identical inferred V gene, J gene, and CDR3 amino acid sequence. Percentage overlap between repertoires was computed as shared unique clonotypes divided by the size of the smaller repertoire. Repertoire richness was assessed with RTK rarefaction, the Chao1 estimator, and Recon v2.1 estimates of unobserved clonotypes. Generation probabilities were computed with OLGA for all TCRbeta clonotypes obtained by the gDNA method from a few donors. TCRdb mirrors the immuneACCESS table, restricted to in-frame sequences. Some clones are absent from its copies; in checked studies, under half trace to an unresolved V gene, and the reason for the others is unknown. V and J calls and clone size are those listed in that table; D and trimming were worked out from the DNA. Within this sample are about 870,000 clones, with 80% to 95% of them counted one time only. Under 30% of the sample goes to the ten largest clones.

The receptor's source is a young man in good health. Sequencing used naive CD8+ T cells sorted from blood. The sample's cell subset or site label is to be understood as: CD45RA+CCR7+.

The CDR3 corresponds to CSVETRGLAQNSYEQYF. The DNA is as follows: TGCAGCGTTGAAACCCGTGGACTAGCCCAAAACTCCTACGAGCAGTACTTC. The rearrangement joined TRBV29-1 to TRBJ2-7; 8 central bases correspond to TRBD2. The CDR3 starts with the cysteine, ends with the phenylalanine, and has 17 residues. The read is trimmed to its CDR3 DNA, 51 bases read in frame from base 1. The germline V gene specifies SQVTM as CDR1 and ANQGSEA as CDR2. Trimming removed 2 bases from V and 0 bases from J; the gene matches leave 12 bases unexplained.